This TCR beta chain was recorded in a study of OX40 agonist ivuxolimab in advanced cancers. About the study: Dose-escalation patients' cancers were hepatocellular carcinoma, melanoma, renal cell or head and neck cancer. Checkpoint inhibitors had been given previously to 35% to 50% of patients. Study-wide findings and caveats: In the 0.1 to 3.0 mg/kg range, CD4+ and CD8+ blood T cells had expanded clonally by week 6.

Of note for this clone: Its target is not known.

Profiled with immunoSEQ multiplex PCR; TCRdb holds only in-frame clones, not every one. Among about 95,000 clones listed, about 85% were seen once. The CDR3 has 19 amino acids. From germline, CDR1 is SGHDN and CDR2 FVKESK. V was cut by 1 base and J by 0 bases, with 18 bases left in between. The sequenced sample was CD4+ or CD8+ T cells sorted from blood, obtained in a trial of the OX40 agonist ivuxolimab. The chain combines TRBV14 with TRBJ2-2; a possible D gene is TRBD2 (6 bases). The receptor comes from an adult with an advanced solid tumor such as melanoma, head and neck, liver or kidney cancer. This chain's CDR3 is CASSQGLALSFANTGELFF. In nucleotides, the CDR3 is TGTGCCAGCAGCCAAGGGCTAGCGTTAAGTTTCGCGAACACCGGGGAGCTGTTTTTT. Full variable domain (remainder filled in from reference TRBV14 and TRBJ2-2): EAGVTQFPSHSVIEKGQTVTLRCDPISGHDNLYWYRRVMGKEIKFLLHFVKESKQDESGMPNNRFLAERTGGTYSTLKVQPAELEDSGVYFCASSQGLALSFANTGELFFGEGSRLTVL.